Listed below are T cell receptor beta chains from one sample, sequenced in a study of T cells after yellow fever vaccination. Using its own MiXCR run on the 5' RACE reads, TCRdb lists one record per CDR3 protein. The sample consists of roughly 16,000 distinct CDR3 sequences, less than 5% of them appearing once. Here the sequenced sample was PBMCs, either bulk or a sorted T-cell subset (CD4+, CD8+, memory, or dextramer-sorted; not recorded which), taken 15 days after the yellow fever booster vaccination. These receptors came from a man younger than 40 who received the YFV17D yellow fever vaccine. Each CDR3 is given with its conserved first and last residue. Fields, in order: J gene, clone size, D gene, V gene, CDR3 DNA, CDR3 protein. A D gene is named only where the DNA matches it firmly. A row's size may be missing; if present it is once, few, many or a size class.

j_call: TRBJ2-5; clone_size: many; d_call: TRBD1; v_call: TRBV30; cdr3_nt: TGTGCCTGGAGTGGATGGGACAGCCAAGAGACCCAGTACTTC; cdr3_aa: CAWSGWDSQETQYF
j_call: TRBJ2-7; clone_size: many; d_call: TRBD2; v_call: TRBV20-1; cdr3_nt: TGCAGTGCTAAACAGACTAGCGGGTTCAAATACGAGCAGTACTTC; cdr3_aa: CSAKQTSGFKYEQYF
j_call: TRBJ2-1; clone_size: many; d_call: TRBD2; v_call: TRBV7-2; cdr3_nt: TGTGCCAGCAGCATAATAGCGGGAGCGCGTAGTGAGCAGTTCTTC; cdr3_aa: CASSIIAGARSEQFF
j_call: TRBJ2-1; clone_size: .; d_call: .; v_call: TRBV24-1; cdr3_nt: TGTGCCACCAGTGATTTATTCGGGGTAAATGAGCAGTTCTTC; cdr3_aa: CATSDLFGVNEQFF
j_call: TRBJ2-2; clone_size: many; d_call: TRBD1; v_call: TRBV4-3; cdr3_nt: TGCGCCAGCAGCCAAGATCCACAGGGGGCTTTTGGCGGGGAGCTGTTTTTT; cdr3_aa: CASSQDPQGAFGGELFF
j_call: TRBJ2-3; clone_size: many; d_call: .; v_call: TRBV5-4; cdr3_nt: TGTGCCAGCAGCGCCTGGGGCGGGAACACAGATACGCAGTATTTT; cdr3_aa: CASSAWGGNTDTQYF
j_call: TRBJ2-1; clone_size: many; d_call: .; v_call: TRBV25-1; cdr3_nt: TGTGCCAGCAGTGAAGTGTACTCTCCCTACAATGAGCAGTTCTTC; cdr3_aa: CASSEVYSPYNEQFF
j_call: TRBJ2-7; clone_size: many; d_call: TRBD2; v_call: TRBV3-1; cdr3_nt: TGTGCCAGCAGCGGTAGCGGGAACGAGCAGTACTTC; cdr3_aa: CASSGSGNEQYF
j_call: TRBJ1-4; clone_size: medium-sized; d_call: TRBD1; v_call: TRBV10-1; cdr3_nt: TGCGCCAGCAGTGTACAGGGGGACGAAAAACTGTTTTTT; cdr3_aa: CASSVQGDEKLFF
j_call: TRBJ2-3; clone_size: many; d_call: .; v_call: TRBV27; cdr3_nt: TGTGCCAGCAGTTTAGCGTGGGGGTCACGTGCAGATACGCAGTATTTT; cdr3_aa: CASSLAWGSRADTQYF
j_call: TRBJ2-1; clone_size: many; d_call: TRBD1; v_call: TRBV7-7; cdr3_nt: TGTGCCAGCAGCTCGGACAGGGGGCCTCACAATGAGCAGTTCTTC; cdr3_aa: CASSSDRGPHNEQFF
j_call: TRBJ2-7; clone_size: medium-sized; d_call: TRBD2; v_call: TRBV4-3; cdr3_nt: TGCGCCAGCAGCCCTACTAGCGGGAGGACCCACGAGCAGTACTTC; cdr3_aa: CASSPTSGRTHEQYF
j_call: TRBJ1-2; clone_size: many; d_call: .; v_call: TRBV5-1; cdr3_nt: TGCGCCAGCAGCTCCCCAGATGGGGGGCGCGGCTACACCTTC; cdr3_aa: CASSSPDGGRGYTF
j_call: TRBJ2-5; clone_size: many; d_call: .; v_call: TRBV4-3; cdr3_nt: TGCGCCAGCAGCCCGACTAGTGGAGAGACCCAGTACTTC; cdr3_aa: CASSPTSGETQYF
j_call: TRBJ2-7; clone_size: many; d_call: TRBD2; v_call: TRBV6-2/TRBV6-3; cdr3_nt: TGTGCCAGCAGAGGACCCTCGGGCGGGAGCCCCGAGCAGTACTTC; cdr3_aa: CASRGPSGGSPEQYF
j_call: TRBJ2-1; clone_size: many; d_call: .; v_call: TRBV7-2; cdr3_nt: TGTGCCAGCAGCTTAGAACCAGGGATGTACAATGAGCAGTTCTTC; cdr3_aa: CASSLEPGMYNEQFF
j_call: TRBJ1-5; clone_size: many; d_call: .; v_call: TRBV19; cdr3_nt: TGTGCCAGTAGTAGAGGAGCCCGCACCAATCAGCCCCAGCATTTT; cdr3_aa: CASSRGARTNQPQHF
j_call: TRBJ2-2; clone_size: many; d_call: TRBD1; v_call: TRBV2; cdr3_nt: TGTGCCAGCAGTTTCACCGGGACAGGGATTACCGGGGAGCTGTTTTTT; cdr3_aa: CASSFTGTGITGELFF
j_call: TRBJ1-2; clone_size: few; d_call: .; v_call: TRBV12-3/TRBV12-4; cdr3_nt: TGTGCCAGCAGTTTAGACCTTAACTATGGCTACACCTTC; cdr3_aa: CASSLDLNYGYTF
j_call: TRBJ2-1; clone_size: medium-sized; d_call: .; v_call: TRBV6-5; cdr3_nt: TGTGCCACCCGCGCGGTTAAGCAGTTCTTC; cdr3_aa: CATRAVKQFF
j_call: TRBJ1-2; clone_size: many; d_call: .; v_call: TRBV7-9; cdr3_nt: TGTGCCAGCAGCTTAGGAGGGGACGGCTACACCTTC; cdr3_aa: CASSLGGDGYTF
j_call: TRBJ2-7; clone_size: many; d_call: TRBD1; v_call: TRBV12-3/TRBV12-4; cdr3_nt: TGTGCCAGCAGTCGGGGACAGCCCTACGAGCAGTACTTC; cdr3_aa: CASSRGQPYEQYF
j_call: TRBJ2-7; clone_size: many; d_call: .; v_call: TRBV5-5; cdr3_nt: TGTGCCAGCAGCGCCGAAGACAGTTACGAGCAGTACTTC; cdr3_aa: CASSAEDSYEQYF
j_call: TRBJ2-2; clone_size: medium-sized; d_call: .; v_call: TRBV5-4; cdr3_nt: TGTGCCAGCAGCTCGGCCAATACCGGGGAGCTGTTTTTT; cdr3_aa: CASSSANTGELFF
j_call: TRBJ2-1; clone_size: many; d_call: .; v_call: TRBV6-2/TRBV6-3; cdr3_nt: TGTGCCAGCAGTTACGGAGAGGGGTTACGCAATGAGCAGTTCTTC; cdr3_aa: CASSYGEGLRNEQFF
j_call: TRBJ2-2; clone_size: many; d_call: .; v_call: TRBV4-1; cdr3_nt: TGCGCCAGCAGAACCCTTGCTGGACAGCTCACCGGGGAGCTGTTTTTT; cdr3_aa: CASRTLAGQLTGELFF
j_call: TRBJ2-7; clone_size: many; d_call: .; v_call: TRBV5-1; cdr3_nt: TGCGCCAGCAGCTTGCTACCCGGGAGAGGGGACGAGCAGTACTTC; cdr3_aa: CASSLLPGRGDEQYF
j_call: TRBJ2-6; clone_size: many; d_call: .; v_call: TRBV25-1; cdr3_nt: TGTGCCAGCAGTGAAGGAGGAGGGGCCAACGTCCTGACTTTC; cdr3_aa: CASSEGGGANVLTF
j_call: TRBJ2-7; clone_size: .; d_call: .; v_call: TRBV23-1; cdr3_nt: TGCGTCTCCTGTCAGCCGGTACGAGCGTACGAGCAGTACTTC; cdr3_aa: CVSCQPVRAYEQYF
j_call: TRBJ2-7; clone_size: many; d_call: .; v_call: TRBV25-1; cdr3_nt: TGTGCCAGCAGTGACCGTGGGCAGGGACTTGGGAAGCAGTACTTC; cdr3_aa: CASSDRGQGLGKQYF
j_call: TRBJ1-1; clone_size: many; d_call: .; v_call: TRBV29-1; cdr3_nt: TGCAGCGTTGACCGGGGGCTCGGGAACACTGAAGCTTTCTTT; cdr3_aa: CSVDRGLGNTEAFF
j_call: TRBJ1-3; clone_size: many; d_call: .; v_call: TRBV7-2; cdr3_nt: TGTGCCAGCAGCTTCGGAGGCTCTGGAAACACCATATATTTT; cdr3_aa: CASSFGGSGNTIYF
j_call: TRBJ2-5; clone_size: .; d_call: .; v_call: TRBV7-9; cdr3_nt: TGTGCCAGCAGCTTACGCGGGACTCAAGAGACCCAGTACTTC; cdr3_aa: CASSLRGTQETQYF
j_call: TRBJ2-1; clone_size: many; d_call: TRBD2; v_call: TRBV20-1; cdr3_nt: TGCAGTGCTAGACAGCAGCGGGGGTACAATGAGCAGTTCTTC; cdr3_aa: CSARQQRGYNEQFF
j_call: TRBJ1-1; clone_size: medium-sized; d_call: .; v_call: TRBV11-2; cdr3_nt: TGTGCCAGCAGCTTAACCACTAATAGACAAGAAGCTTTCTTT; cdr3_aa: CASSLTTNRQEAFF
j_call: TRBJ2-5; clone_size: many; d_call: TRBD2; v_call: TRBV6-1; cdr3_nt: TGTGCCAGCAGTCGCAGTGCTAGCGGGAGTACCCAGTACTTC; cdr3_aa: CASSRSASGSTQYF
j_call: TRBJ2-6; clone_size: many; d_call: .; v_call: TRBV30; cdr3_nt: TGTGCCTGGAGGGGGCGTGAAGGCTCTGGGGCCAACGTCCTGACTTTC; cdr3_aa: CAWRGREGSGANVLTF
j_call: TRBJ2-7; clone_size: many; d_call: TRBD2; v_call: TRBV20-1; cdr3_nt: TGCAGTGCTAGAGTACGACTAGCGGGAACCCCCTACGAGCAGTACTTC; cdr3_aa: CSARVRLAGTPYEQYF
j_call: TRBJ2-7; clone_size: many; d_call: TRBD1; v_call: TRBV5-5; cdr3_nt: TGTGCCAGCAGCTTGGTTTCAGGGGGCACCTACGAGCAGTACTTC; cdr3_aa: CASSLVSGGTYEQYF
j_call: TRBJ2-7; clone_size: many; d_call: .; v_call: TRBV28; cdr3_nt: TGTGCCAGCAGGGGGACGGGGAGCTCCTACGAGCAGTACTTC; cdr3_aa: CASRGTGSSYEQYF
j_call: TRBJ2-1; clone_size: many; d_call: .; v_call: TRBV5-6; cdr3_nt: TGTGCCAGCAGCTTAGGGCTAGCTGGCTCCTACAATGAGCAGTTCTTC; cdr3_aa: CASSLGLAGSYNEQFF
j_call: TRBJ1-5; clone_size: medium-sized; d_call: TRBD1; v_call: TRBV10-3; cdr3_nt: TGTGCCATCAGGGACAGGGATGGCAATCAGCCCCAGCATTTT; cdr3_aa: CAIRDRDGNQPQHF
j_call: TRBJ2-7; clone_size: many; d_call: .; v_call: TRBV7-2; cdr3_nt: TGTGCCAGCAGCTTAGGCCCCGGGGAGGACGTGCGACACGAGCAGTACTTC; cdr3_aa: CASSLGPGEDVRHEQYF
j_call: TRBJ2-5; clone_size: many; d_call: .; v_call: TRBV27; cdr3_nt: TGTGCCAGCAGTTTATCGGTCGGGGGTCCAGAGACCCAGTACTTC; cdr3_aa: CASSLSVGGPETQYF